The 11 T cell receptor beta chains presented below share a single source sample, sequenced in a study of blood T cell repertoires in COVID-19. Sequenced by immunoSEQ multiplex PCR; TCRdb stores in-frame clones only, minus some. The sample has around 94,000 clones, 70% to 80% seen once; the top ten hold approximately 9.6%. Sequenced input: peripheral blood. The receptors were sampled from a man aged 60 to 75 with active or convalescent COVID-19.

The V gene is TRBV3-1 (or the pseudogene TRBV3-2), the J gene TRBJ1-3, with 11 bases lining up with TRBD1. The CDR3 is 14 amino acids. After removal of 4 bases from V and 4 bases from J, the junction contained 0 bases not matched to a gene. Germline V CDR1 and CDR2: LGHDT, YNNKEL (reference sequence). CDR3 region: CASSRTGGGNTIYF. The CDR3 coding sequence is TGTGCCAGCAGCCGGACAGGGGGCGGAAACACCATATATTTT.

In this sample, this clone turned up once. V is TRBV9 and J is TRBJ2-1, with 11 bases that match TRBD2. In germline, CDR1 is SGDLS, CDR2 YYNGEE. The CDR3 runs to 15 residues. The ends lost 3 bases at V and 1 base at J; junction bases unmatched: 0. The CDR3, as DNA: TGTGCCAGCAGCGGACTAGCGGGGTCCTACAATGAGCAGTTCTTC. Translated: CASSGLAGSYNEQFF.

This clone was recorded a few times. The chain uses TRBV4-1 and TRBJ2-2; 12 bases match TRBD2. The CDR3 is made up of 17 amino acids. The V and J ends lost 3 bases and 4 bases, in that order; junction bases with no gene match: 6. Germline-derived CDR1 and CDR2 are MGHRA and YSYEKL. The CDR3 sequence: CASSQRLAGGITGELFF. The CDR3 region has the DNA TGCGCCAGCAGCCAGAGGCTAGCGGGAGGGATCACCGGGGAGCTGTTTTTT.

J is TRBJ1-3 and V is TRBV28; D is possibly TRBD1 (6 bases). This CDR3 has 15 residues. Trimming removed 2 bases from V and 7 bases from J, with 15 bases in between. Germline V gives CDR1 MDHEN, CDR2 SYDVKM. The CDR3: CASSLPGQMENTIYF. CDR3 DNA sequence: TGTGCCAGCAGTTTACCAGGACAGATGGAGAACACCATATATTTT.

This sequence joins TRBV15 and TRBJ1-1; D perhaps matches TRBD1 (6 bases). Germline V gene lookup returns CDR1 LNHNV and CDR2 YYDKDF (reference sequence). CDR3 length equals 13 residues. V was clipped by 5 bases and J by 4 bases, with 11 bases between them. The CDR3 DNA is TGTGCCACCAGCGGAACAGGGTTCACTGAAGCTTTCTTT. Translated: CATSGTGFTEAFF.

V gene TRBV19 combines with J gene TRBJ2-5; 7 positions agree with TRBD2. The CDR3 loop spans 16 amino acids. J gave up 4 bases and V 5 bases, and 13 bases lay outside the gene matches. Germline CDR1 is LNHDA and CDR2 is SQIVND (reference sequence). The CDR3 reads CASSELARGASETQYF. The CDR3 coding sequence is TGTGCCAGTAGTGAACTAGCGAGGGGAGCGTCAGAGACCCAGTACTTC.

The V call is TRBV9, the J call TRBJ1-2; the match to TRBD1 covers 11 bases. Germline assignment: CDR1 SGDLS and CDR2 YYNGEE. J gave up 8 bases and V 0 bases, and 6 bases lay outside the gene matches. CDR3 length equals 15 residues. The CDR3 loop reads CASSVEGTGGRGYTF. The CDR3 nucleotides read TGTGCCAGCAGCGTAGAGGGGACAGGGGGACGCGGCTACACCTTC.

This clone was detected once. The genes are TRBV24-1 and TRBJ1-2; 8 nucleotides align to TRBD1. The CDR3 is 15 amino acids. Germline V gives CDR1 KGHDR, CDR2 SFDVKD. V shed 2 bases, J shed 8 bases, and the junction held 9 bases outside the gene matches. As DNA, the CDR3 is TGTGCCACCAGTGATTCAGGACAGGGCTCGGAGGGCTACACCTTC. Its protein product is CATSDSGQGSEGYTF.

The chain joins TRBV24-1 to TRBJ1-1; 11 nucleotides agree with TRBD1. The CDR3 contains 14 residues. V shed 6 bases and J 11 bases; nucleotides not matched to a gene: 10. The germline CDR1 and CDR2 sequences are KGHDR and SFDVKD. CDR3 sequence: CATSSWTGGVGAFF. For the CDR3, the DNA is TGTGCCACCAGTTCTTGGACAGGGGGCGTCGGTGCTTTCTTT.

The chain carries TRBV9 and TRBJ2-5; 7 bases align to TRBD2. CDR1 and CDR2 (germline): SGDLS, YYNGEE. The CDR3 has 14 amino acids. Unmatched junction bases numbered 3, after V lost 3 bases and J lost 1 base. The CDR3 DNA is TGTGCCAGCAGCGCCCCTAGCGGCCAAGAGACCCAGTACTTC. Protein product: CASSAPSGQETQYF.

This rearrangement joins TRBV18 to TRBJ1-2; D might be TRBD1 (6 bases). V lost 2 bases and J 5 bases, leaving 18 bases between the germline ends. The CDR3 is 16 residues long. Germline CDR1 KGHSH, CDR2 LQKENI. CDR3 region: CASSPDSPGTLYGYTF. The CDR3 DNA reads as TGTGCCAGCTCACCAGACTCCCCCGGGACACTTTATGGCTACACCTTC.